A selection of T cell receptor beta chains follows, all from one sample in a study of brain T cells in children with intractable seizures. TCRdb keeps only in-frame clones here, not all; method: immunoSEQ multiplex PCR. The sample lists a few hundred thousand clones, about 93% occurring once. The input for sequencing was peripheral blood, taken 4 to 5 months after surgery. The receptors originated from a boy under two years old with tuberous sclerosis and intractable seizures. CDR3s include the opening cysteine and the closing phenylalanine or tryptophan. Fields, in order: CDR3 DNA, CDR3 protein, V gene, clone size, J gene, D gene. A D gene is named only where the DNA matches it firmly. Clone size is stated in some rows and not others, as once, few, many or a class when expanded.

TGTGCCAGCAGCGTAGCTAGGGCCTCGGTCTCTGGGGCCAACGTCCTGACTTTC	CASSVARASVSGANVLTF	TRBV9	-	TRBJ2-6	-
TGTGCCAGCAGCGCATCGGGACTACCATACACCGGGGAGCTGTTTTTT	CASSASGLPYTGELFF	TRBV2	-	TRBJ2-2	TRBD2
TGTGCCAGCAGCCCTAAAAACGGGGGGGGGATGAACACTGAAGCTTTCTTT	CASSPKNGGGMNTEAFF	TRBV4-2	-	TRBJ1-1	-
TGTGCCAGCAGTACCGGGACCTCTTACCAAGAGACCCAGTACTTC	CASSTGTSYQETQYF	TRBV27	-	TRBJ2-5	-
TGTGCCAGCAGTACCACGGGGATAGGGTACAATGAGCAGTTCTTC	CASSTTGIGYNEQFF	TRBV6-5	-	TRBJ2-1	-
TGCGCCAGCAGCCACACCTCTCTCGCCGGGACTAGCGGGCGAAATGAGCAGTTCTTC	CASSHTSLAGTSGRNEQFF	TRBV4-1	-	TRBJ2-1	TRBD2
TGTGCCAGCAGCTTGCACCGTAACGAGCAGTACTTC	CASSLHRNEQYF	TRBV5-8	-	TRBJ2-7	-
TGTGCCAGCAGTGAACCGACAGGGGGCTCACCCCTCCACTTT	CASSEPTGGSPLHF	TRBV2	few	TRBJ1-6	TRBD1
TGTGCCAGCAGCCTCGGGACTAGTGGGGAGACCCAGTACTTC	CASSLGTSGETQYF	TRBV7-9	-	TRBJ2-5	TRBD2
TGCGCCAGCAGCCAAACCTTGACAGGGTTTAGTGAAAAACTGTTTTTT	CASSQTLTGFSEKLFF	TRBV5-1	-	TRBJ1-4	TRBD1
TGCAGCGTTGATTTTGCGGGACAGGGATTCAATGAGCAGTTCTTC	CSVDFAGQGFNEQFF	TRBV29-1	-	TRBJ2-1	TRBD1
TGTGCCAGCAGCTTAGGAGTGACAGCTATGAACACTGAAGCTTTCTTT	CASSLGVTAMNTEAFF	TRBV11-2	-	TRBJ1-1	-
TGTGCCAGCAGCCATAGCTCTGGAAACACCATATATTTT	CASSHSSGNTIYF	TRBV3-1/TRBV3-2	-	TRBJ1-3	-
TGTGCCAGCAGCTTAGCAGTGGACGCCAACACCTTC	CASSLAVDANTF	TRBV7-8	many	TRBJ1-2	-
TGTGCCTTGAGAGCTAACTATGGCTACACCTTC	CALRANYGYTF	TRBV28	-	TRBJ1-2	-
TGTGCCAGCAGCCCTGACAGAGGGGTGAGGGTGAACACTGAAGCTTTCTTT	CASSPDRGVRVNTEAFF	TRBV6-2/TRBV6-3	-	TRBJ1-1	-
TGTGCCTGGGAGGGACTTCGCAATTCACCCCTCCACTTT	CAWEGLRNSPLHF	TRBV30	-	TRBJ1-6	-
TGTGCCAGCAGTCGACCCGCCGGGACAGGGGGCGCTTCCAAAAACATTCAGTACTTC	CASSRPAGTGGASKNIQYF	TRBV2	-	TRBJ2-4	TRBD1
TGTGCCAGCAGCTTAGCGGTGAACACTGAAGCTTTCTTT	CASSLAVNTEAFF	TRBV11-3	-	TRBJ1-1	-
TGTGCCAGCAGTGAGATGACAGGGTTCTACAATGAGCAGTTCTTC	CASSEMTGFYNEQFF	TRBV25-1	once	TRBJ2-1	TRBD1
TGCAGCGTTGATGGACCTTGGGAGTTCTACAATGAGCAGTTCTTC	CSVDGPWEFYNEQFF	TRBV29-1	-	TRBJ2-1	-
TGTGCCAGCAGCGTAGGACAGATTACTAGCACAGATACGCAGTATTTT	CASSVGQITSTDTQYF	TRBV9	few	TRBJ2-3	-
TGCGCCAGCAGGGTACACTACAATGAGCAGTTCTTC	CASRVHYNEQFF	TRBV5-1	-	TRBJ2-1	-
TGTGCCAGCAGTTACGGGACTAGCGGGAGTCCGTACGAGCAGTACTTC	CASSYGTSGSPYEQYF	TRBV6-6	-	TRBJ2-7	TRBD2
TGTGCCAGCAGTGACATGGGTGAGCAGTTCTTC	CASSDMGEQFF	TRBV2	-	TRBJ2-1	-
TGTGCCAGCAGCTTAAGGGGAGCGGGGAAAGCTTTCTTT	CASSLRGAGKAFF	TRBV11-3	-	TRBJ1-1	-
TGTGCCAGCAAAAACACGAACTCCTACGAGCAGTACTTC	CASKNTNSYEQYF	TRBV6-5	-	TRBJ2-7	-
TGTGCCAGCATCGACCCCGCCTCTGGAAACACCATATATTTT	CASIDPASGNTIYF	TRBV5-4	-	TRBJ1-3	-
TGCGCCAGCAGCTCAGTAGGACCCAGCTCTGGAAACACCATATATTTT	CASSSVGPSSGNTIYF	TRBV5-1	-	TRBJ1-3	-
TGTGCCAGCAGTTTATCTTCTTCCCACGAGCAGTACTTC	CASSLSSSHEQYF	TRBV27	-	TRBJ2-7	-
TGTGCCAGCAGCTTACAGGTGGAGGGTGGAAACACCATATATTTT	CASSLQVEGGNTIYF	TRBV11-2	-	TRBJ1-3	-
TGTGCCAGCAGTCCTCCGGGACGCTGGCCCGCTAGCACAGATACGCAGTATTTT	CASSPPGRWPASTDTQYF	TRBV2	-	TRBJ2-3	-
TGTGCCAGCTCACCACCGGGGGGACAGGGGGCAGTAGCCCAGCATTTT	CASSPPGGQGAVAQHF	TRBV18	-	TRBJ1-5	TRBD1
TGCAGTGTTGGTAATGAGCAGTTCTTC	CSVGNEQFF	TRBV20-1	-	TRBJ2-1	-
TGTGCCACCAGGGGACTAGCGGGAGACACCGGGGAGCTGTTTTTT	CATRGLAGDTGELFF	TRBV24-1	-	TRBJ2-2	TRBD2
TGTGCCAGCAGCTTAGGGCCCAACAATGAGCAGTTCTTC	CASSLGPNNEQFF	TRBV7-2	-	TRBJ2-1	-
TGTGCCAGCAGCTCCCAAGCGGGAGTCTACAATGAGCAGTTCTTC	CASSSQAGVYNEQFF	TRBV11-2	-	TRBJ2-1	TRBD2
TGTGCCAGCAGCTCCTCCTCGGATGAGCAGTTCTTC	CASSSSSDEQFF	TRBV5-5	-	TRBJ2-1	-
TGTGCCTGGAAACCGGACAGGGACGAGCAGTACTTC	CAWKPDRDEQYF	TRBV30	once	TRBJ2-7	TRBD1
TGTGCCAGTGACCCGATAGGGTCGTTTAATGGCTACACCTTC	CASDPIGSFNGYTF	TRBV28	-	TRBJ1-2	-
TGTGCCAGCAGCTCCCTCCCGGACAGGGCAGAGACCCAGTACTTC	CASSSLPDRAETQYF	TRBV5-4	-	TRBJ2-5	TRBD1
TGTGCCAGCAGCTTAGTAGCGGGAGGGTTGGGCCCCTACAATGAGCAGTTCTTC	CASSLVAGGLGPYNEQFF	TRBV11-3	once	TRBJ2-1	TRBD2
TGTGCCAGCAGCCAAGGGGACAGGGCACTCGAGCAGTACTTC	CASSQGDRALEQYF	TRBV3-1/TRBV3-2	once	TRBJ2-7	TRBD1
TGTGCCAGCAGCTCTAGGGAGACTTACGAGCAGTACTTC	CASSSRETYEQYF	TRBV7-6	few	TRBJ2-7	-
TGTGCCAGCAGCCAAGATCCCAGGGTATACTATGGCTACACCTTC	CASSQDPRVYYGYTF	TRBV3-1/TRBV3-2	once	TRBJ1-2	-
TGTGCCAGCAGTCAACCGACCTCAAATGAAAAACTGTTTTTT	CASSQPTSNEKLFF	TRBV6-5	-	TRBJ1-4	-
TGTGCCAGCAGCCCAACCCGGGGCTACACTGAAGCTTTCTTT	CASSPTRGYTEAFF	TRBV7-8	-	TRBJ1-1	-
TGCGCCAGCAGCTTGGATGGACAGGATTTTAGCACTGAAGCTTTCTTT	CASSLDGQDFSTEAFF	TRBV5-1	-	TRBJ1-1	TRBD1
TGTGCCAGCAGCTTAAGACAGGGCGGGCAGCCCCAGCATTTT	CASSLRQGGQPQHF	TRBV7-6	few	TRBJ1-5	TRBD1
TGTGCCAGTAGTATCCGGACAGGTTCTTTGGGCTACACCTTC	CASSIRTGSLGYTF	TRBV19	-	TRBJ1-2	TRBD1
TGTGCCAGCAGTTTATCCCTAGCGTCGATCAGCTACGAGCAGTACTTC	CASSLSLASISYEQYF	TRBV28	-	TRBJ2-7	-
TGTGCAAGTCGCTTACCCCTGGACAGGGTATTCGCCGGGGAGCTGTTTTTT	CASRLPLDRVFAGELFF	TRBV12-2	-	TRBJ2-2	-
TGTGCCAGCAGTTTTCTAGGGTCCTATGGCTACACCTTC	CASSFLGSYGYTF	TRBV12-3/TRBV12-4	few	TRBJ1-2	-
TGTGCCAGTAGTATACTGGGCTACAATGAGCAGTTCTTC	CASSILGYNEQFF	TRBV19	-	TRBJ2-1	-
TGTGCCAGCTCACCACCGGCAGGGGGTGGAAACACCATATATTTT	CASSPPAGGGNTIYF	TRBV18	-	TRBJ1-3	TRBD1